This T cell receptor (beta chain) was sequenced in a study of patients and donors after allogeneic stem cell transplantation. Trimming cost V 5 bases and J 1 base; bases outside gene matches: 2. The CDR3 is 15 amino acids. In its sample, this clonotype was seen many times. Via MiXCR, TCRdb re-called the RT-PCR reads, giving one row per CDR3 protein. The sample has about 400,000 distinct CDR3 sequences; 16% are singletons. This rearrangement joins TRBV12-3 or TRBV12-4 to TRBJ2-2; 9 bases line up with TRBD2. The TCR sequence derives from a human donor who was either an allogeneic HSCT recipient or a stem cell or donor lymphocyte infusion donor (not recorded which). It is not recorded whose cells these are; they may come from a transplant donor. Sequenced material: blood, either unsorted or a sorted T cell fraction (not recorded which). Here the CDR3 reads CASSPSGMNTGELFF. CDR3 nucleotide sequence: TGTGCCAGCAGTCCTAGCGGGATGAACACCGGGGAGCTGTTTTTT.